Below are 2 T cell receptor beta chains sequenced from a single sample in a study of shared clonotypes between healthy human individuals. Using immunoSEQ multiplex PCR, the repertoire was profiled, and TCRdb retains in-frame clones only, with some absent. In the table there are about 2 million clones, 90% to 95% of which are singletons. The sample comprised naive CD4+ T cells sorted from blood. This sample's subset: CD45RA+ positively selected. The receptors derive from a man younger than 35 in good health.

The chain employs TRBV9 and TRBJ2-1; D possibly matches TRBD1 or TRBD2 (5 bases each). The CDR3 sequence is 17 residues long. Germline loops: CDR1 SGDLS, CDR2 YYNGEE. V was pared by 4 bases and J by 0 bases, with 17 bases between. CDR3 residues: CASSTDEGEFSYNEQFF. CDR3 in DNA: TGTGCCAGCAGCACAGACGAAGGGGAGTTCTCCTACAATGAGCAGTTCTTC.

This chain joins TRBV19 and TRBJ1-1, with a possible D match to TRBD1 (5 bases). Germline assignment: CDR1 LNHDA and CDR2 SQIVND (reference sequence). V lost 2 bases, J lost 4 bases, and 8 bases lay in between. This CDR3 region has 13 residues. CDR3 amino acids: CASSIQQGTEAFF. CDR3 nucleotide sequence: TGTGCCAGTAGTATACAGCAGGGCACTGAAGCTTTCTTT.